This entry lists 15 T cell receptor beta chains sequenced from one sample in a study of regulatory T cells in long-lasting Graves disease. Time point described: newly diagnosed GD, antithyroid drugs for less than 3 months. The TCR library was prepared using RNA isolated from PBMCs. The TCR beta library used iRepertoire HTBI primers with Arm-PCR amplification of CDR3. TCRdb ran MiXCR on the multiplex PCR reads and lists one entry per CDR3 protein. In the table there are 620,000 or so distinct CDR3 sequences, around 17% of which are singletons. These records were also assigned to another study, of T cells in Graves' hyperthyroidism and ophthalmopathy.

The sample here was peripheral blood mononuclear cells (PBMCs), taken at new diagnosis, from a patient treated with antithyroid drugs. These receptors came from a woman under 40 with Graves disease.

The CDR3 loop is CASSLSGRARDTQYF. The DNA for the CDR3 is TGTGCCAGCAGTTTAAGCGGGAGGGCCCGAGATACGCAGTATTTT. V and J are TRBV27 and TRBJ2-3; 10 bases are shared with TRBD2. Trimming took 2 bases from V and 5 from J; bases not matched to a gene: 4. The CDR3 is 15 amino acids. CDR1 MNHEY and CDR2 SMNVEV come from the germline V gene (reference sequence).

Many counts were recorded for this clonotype. The V and J genes are TRBV2 and TRBJ1-2; no clear D. The V gene lost 6 bases and the J gene lost 4 bases, with 12 bases spanning the gap. The CDR3 has 13 residues. The germline CDR1 and CDR2 sequences are SNHLY and FYNNEI. CDR3 amino acids: CASRTTTSYGYTF. CDR3 sequence (DNA): TGTGCCAGCAGAACAACGACGAGCTATGGCTACACCTTC.

This clonotype was recorded at least ten times. The V call is TRBV28, the J call TRBJ2-7; D is ambiguous. The CDR3 consists of 12 residues. The V end lost 3 bases, the J end lost 2 bases, and 5 bases lay between the germline ends. CDR1 MDHEN and CDR2 SYDVKM come from the germline V gene. The CDR3 region has the DNA TGTGCCAGCAGTTTTGTCCCCTACGAGCAGTACTTC. Translated, it gives CASSFVPYEQYF.

There are many counts of this clonotype. V usage is TRBV6-1 and J usage is TRBJ1-5; TRBD1 aligns across 9 bases. There are 14 residues in the CDR3. CDR1 is MNHNS, CDR2 SASEGT, per germline. The V segment lost 10 bases and the J segment 6 bases; nucleotides outside the gene matches: 10. DNA for the CDR3: TGTGCCACCTGGGTCGTGGGACAGGGTCAGCCCCAGCATTTT. Protein: CATWVVGQGQPQHF.

This clonotype was detected ten times or more. The rearrangement joins TRBV28 to TRBJ1-5; D perhaps matches TRBD1 (5 bases). CDR3 length equals 14 residues. Trimming took off 6 bases at V and 7 bases at J, with 16 bases between the two ends. Germline V gives CDR1 MDHEN, CDR2 SYDVKM. The CDR3 nucleotides are TGTGCCAGCAGCACTGGGGGTAGGCGGCAGCCCCAGCATTTT. Amino acids: CASSTGGRRQPQHF. Looking up the rest from reference TRBV28 and TRBJ1-5 gives the full variable domain: DVKVTQSSRYLVKRTGEKVFLECVQDMDHENMFWYRQDPGLGLRLIYFSYDVKMKEKGDIPEGYSVSREKKERFSLILESASTNQTSMYLCASSTGGRRQPQHFGDGTRLSIL.

The chain links TRBV24-1 to TRBJ2-1, with TRBD2 matching over 7 bases. The CDR3 totals 15 residues. V shed 3 bases and J 8 bases; nucleotides not matched to a gene: 9. Germline CDR1 KGHDR, CDR2 SFDVKD. CDR3 residues: CATSDRREGRYEQFF. The CDR3 DNA reads TGTGCCACCAGTGATAGGAGGGAGGGCCGGTATGAGCAGTTCTTC.

This clonotype was seen only a few times. This sequence joins TRBV19 and TRBJ2-7, with D maybe TRBD2 (5 bases). This CDR3 is built from 15 residues. Germline loops: CDR1 LNHDA, CDR2 SQIVND (reference sequence). V dropped 5 bases and J dropped 6 bases, with 20 bases sitting between them. The CDR3 DNA reads TGTGCCAGTAGTTACGACTCAACCCCGGGGTCCGAGCAGTACTTC. Translation: CASSYDSTPGSEQYF.

V gene TRBV28 combines with J gene TRBJ1-1; no firm D call. V lost 5 bases and J lost 0, with 16 bases in between. The CDR3 extends over 16 amino acids. Per germline, CDR1 MDHEN and CDR2 SYDVKM. The CDR3 spells CASSQDWEGMNTEAFF. The CDR3 DNA sequence: TGTGCCAGCAGTCAGGACTGGGAGGGAATGAACACTGAAGCTTTCTTT. Filled out from reference TRBV28 and TRBJ1-1, the complete variable domain reads DVKVTQSSRYLVKRTGEKVFLECVQDMDHENMFWYRQDPGLGLRLIYFSYDVKMKEKGDIPEGYSVSREKKERFSLILESASTNQTSMYLCASSQDWEGMNTEAFFGQGTRLTVV.

This clonotype was detected many times. The chain recombines TRBV28 with TRBJ2-5; D is unresolved. V dropped 5 bases and J dropped 3 bases, with 13 bases sitting between them. CDR3 length: 14 residues. Germline lookup yields CDR1 MDHEN and CDR2 SYDVKM. The CDR3 nucleotides are TGTGCCAGCAGTCTACCCCTTCAGGAAGAGACCCAGTACTTC. Amino acid sequence: CASSLPLQEETQYF. Complete variable domain (other parts from reference TRBV28 and TRBJ2-5): DVKVTQSSRYLVKRTGEKVFLECVQDMDHENMFWYRQDPGLGLRLIYFSYDVKMKEKGDIPEGYSVSREKKERFSLILESASTNQTSMYLCASSLPLQEETQYFGPGTRLLVL.

In this sample, this clonotype turned up a few times. V is TRBV30 and J is TRBJ2-5; 9 bases line up with TRBD1. Unmatched junction bases numbered 4, after V lost 0 bases and J lost 8 bases. Germline CDR1 reads GTSNPN; CDR2 reads SVGIG (reference sequence). This CDR3 region has 13 residues. This CDR3 is CAWSVGQGGTQYF. Here the CDR3 DNA reads TGTGCCTGGAGTGTGGGACAGGGAGGCACCCAGTACTTC.

The rearrangement links TRBV6-1 to TRBJ2-3, with D possibly being TRBD2 (6 bases). The ends were cut back, 6 bases at V and 2 bases at J, with 15 bases in the middle. This CDR3 has 15 amino acids. The V gene's germline CDR1 is MNHNS and CDR2 SASEGT. Here the CDR3 reads CASRRGDQLTDTQYF. The CDR3 DNA sequence: TGTGCCAGCAGGCGCGGGGACCAACTCACAGATACGCAGTATTTT.

In this sample, this clonotype turned up a few times. The chain combines TRBV12-5 with TRBJ1-2; D is unclear. The CDR3 length is 13 residues. V lost 1 base and J 8 bases, leaving 11 bases between the germline ends. CDR1 and CDR2 (germline): LGHNT, FRNRAP. For the CDR3, the DNA is TGTGCTAGTGGTTTGGAGTGGGGTCGCGGCTACACCTTC. Residues: CASGLEWGRGYTF.

This clonotype was seen ten or more times. This chain joins TRBV20-1 and TRBJ1-6; 11 bases match TRBD1. This CDR3 is 14 amino acids long. The germline gives CDR1 DFQATT, CDR2 SNEGSKA (reference sequence). V shed 6 bases and J 6 bases; nucleotides not matched to a gene: 4. As DNA, the CDR3 is TGCAGTGCGCCGGGGACAGGGGGTAATTCACCCCTCCACTTT. It translates to CSAPGTGGNSPLHF.

This clonotype was picked up many times. This sequence joins TRBV6-1 and TRBJ2-1; a possible D gene is TRBD1 (5 bases). CDR3 size: 12 residues. Per germline, CDR1 MNHNS and CDR2 SASEGT. V was pared by 7 bases and J by 7 bases, with 11 bases between. The CDR3, as DNA: TGTGCCAGCATCAGCAGGGCGAATGAGCAGTTCTTC. Protein: CASISRANEQFF.

The table lists this clonotype with many counts. The V and J genes are TRBV28 and TRBJ1-5; 7 nucleotides align to TRBD1. The CDR3 spans 16 residues. J was trimmed by 5 bases and V by 7 bases; bases with no gene match: 14. Germline V gene lookup returns CDR1 MDHEN and CDR2 SYDVKM. In DNA, the CDR3 is TGTGCCAGCACCTTATCCCGACCAGGGGGATATCAGCCCCAGCATTTT. Protein product: CASTLSRPGGYQPQHF.